The T cell receptor (beta chain) described here comes from a study of blood T cell repertoires in COVID-19. Background on the study: Some COVID-19 samples were acute and others convalescent; all came from the United States, Italy and Spain. In each case, the material was cDNA or gDNA derived from T cells, B-cell-depleted T cells, or PBMCs.

Per the original data handling: The assay estimated nucleated cells by amplifying reference gene primers. Produced via immunoSEQ multiplex PCR; TCRdb's table is partial and in-frame only. V and J calls and clone size follow that table, whereas D and trimming were derived from the DNA. The sample has about 68,000 clones; about 91% are singletons. CDR3 length equals 12 residues. Germline loops: CDR1 SGHAT, CDR2 FQNNGV. Trimming pared 6 bases from V and 6 bases from J, leaving 11 bases between. V gene TRBV11-2 combines with J gene TRBJ1-1, with D possibly being TRBD1 (6 bases). This clonotype was sampled from a man aged 45-65 years with active COVID-19. The sample taken for sequencing was peripheral blood. CDR3 in amino acids: CASRKQGSEAFF. Written as DNA, the CDR3 is TGTGCCAGCAGAAAACAGGGTTCTGAAGCTTTCTTT.